The 8 T cell receptor beta chains in this list originate from one sample, sequenced in a study of vaccination and CD4 T cells after COVID-19. Documented treatment: roughly 11-day PBMC culture with coronavirus spike peptide pools or control peptides (ViraFEST assay). The Oncomine TCR Beta short-read assay sequenced DNA from cultured CD4+ T cells. TCRdb analysed the PCR reads with MiXCR anew, one entry per CDR3 protein. This sample has 16,000 or so distinct CDR3 sequences; approximately 45% occur once, and the top ten carry approximately 7%. Their recognized antigens are unknown. The material was CD4+ T cells from blood, cultured in vitro, obtained after SARS-CoV-2 vaccination. The receptors were gathered from a human donor who had recovered from COVID-19.

The J gene is TRBJ2-7, the V gene TRBV7-8; 7 positions match TRBD1. CDR1 is SGHVS, CDR2 FQNEAQ, per germline. The V and J ends lost 8 bases and 2 bases, in that order; junction bases with no gene match: 6. This CDR3 comprises 13 residues. CDR3 in amino acids: CASGYQGAYEQYF. DNA of the CDR3: TGTGCCAGCGGCTACCAGGGGGCCTACGAGCAGTACTTC.

The chain is built from TRBV15 and TRBJ2-2; TRBD1 agrees at 8 bases. CDR1 is LNHNV and CDR2 is YYDKDF in the germline V gene (reference sequence). The CDR3 has 14 amino acids. V trimming: 1 base; J trimming: 10 bases; junction bases outside the gene matches: 5. As DNA, the CDR3 is TGTGCCACCAGCAGAGGGACAGGGTCGGTGGAGCTGTTTTTT. This sequence encodes CATSRGTGSVELFF.

Only a few counts were recorded for this clonotype. V usage is TRBV27 and J usage is TRBJ2-4, with a tentative D call TRBD1 (5 bases). The V end was cut by 10 bases, the J end by 3 bases, with 25 bases between. This CDR3 is built from 17 residues. The V gene's germline CDR1 is MNHEY and CDR2 SMNVEV (reference sequence). CDR3 nucleotide sequence: TGTGCCACCCGCCCCACGGCCCCAGGGCGTGACAAAAACATTCAGTACTTC. Translated: CATRPTAPGRDKNIQYF.

This chain links TRBV6-5 with TRBJ2-5, with 7 bases identical to TRBD2. The CDR3 consists of 17 residues. The junction had 13 bases not matched to a gene; V was cut back by 3 bases and J by 3 bases. Germline-derived CDR1 and CDR2 are MNHEY and SVGAGI. The CDR3 region is CASSYTAGAGPKETQYF. CDR3 in DNA: TGTGCCAGCAGTTATACGGCGGGAGCAGGTCCGAAAGAGACCCAGTACTTC.

The gene calls are TRBV20-1 and TRBJ2-3, with 9 bases matching TRBD2. CDR1 DFQATT and CDR2 SNEGSKA come from the germline V gene (reference sequence). The CDR3 has 17 amino acids. V was clipped by 1 base and J by 1 base; unmatched bases: 9. The CDR3 protein is CSARAPIAGAGTDTQYF. CDR3 bases: TGCAGTGCTAGAGCCCCAATAGCGGGAGCGGGCACAGATACGCAGTATTTT.

In this sample, this clonotype turned up once. This chain uses TRBV30 with TRBJ1-6; D gene unclear. The V end lost 5 bases, the J end lost 4 bases, and 15 bases lay between the germline ends. There are 15 residues in the CDR3. Germline assignment: CDR1 GTSNPN and CDR2 SVGIG (reference sequence). The CDR3: CAWGLKRVYNSPLHF. The CDR3, as DNA: TGTGCCTGGGGCCTTAAACGGGTTTATAATTCACCCCTCCACTTT.

The chain combines TRBV7-9 with TRBJ2-5, with D uncertain. Per the germline V gene, CDR1 is SEHNR and CDR2 is FQNEAQ (reference sequence). The CDR3 consists of 15 residues. V lost 1 base and J 0 bases, leaving 9 bases between the germline ends. The DNA of the CDR3 is TGTGCCAGCAGCTTAGGGTGGGCAGACCAAGAGACCCAGTACTTC. Its translation is CASSLGWADQETQYF.

The chain joins TRBV28 to TRBJ1-2, with 11 bases aligning to TRBD1. The CDR3 spans 14 residues. Per the germline V gene, CDR1 is MDHEN and CDR2 is SYDVKM. V shed 5 bases and J 5 bases; nucleotides not matched to a gene: 4. The CDR3 region has the DNA TGTGCCAGCAGTCGGACAGGGGGCGGATATGGCTACACCTTC. This translates into CASSRTGGGYGYTF.